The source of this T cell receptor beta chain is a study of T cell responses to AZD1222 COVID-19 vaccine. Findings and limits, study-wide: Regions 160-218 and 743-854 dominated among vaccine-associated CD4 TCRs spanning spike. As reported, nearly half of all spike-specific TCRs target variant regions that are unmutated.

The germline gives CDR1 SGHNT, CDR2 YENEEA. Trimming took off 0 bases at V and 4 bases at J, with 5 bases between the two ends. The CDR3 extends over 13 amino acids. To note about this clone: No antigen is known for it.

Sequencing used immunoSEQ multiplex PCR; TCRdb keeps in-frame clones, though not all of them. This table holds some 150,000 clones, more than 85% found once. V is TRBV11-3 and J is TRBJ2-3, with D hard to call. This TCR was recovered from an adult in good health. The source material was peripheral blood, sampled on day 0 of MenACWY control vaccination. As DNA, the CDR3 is TGTGCCAGCAGCTTAGATCGTCCAGATACGCAGTATTTT. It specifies CASSLDRPDTQYF.